This T cell receptor (beta chain) originates from a study of T cell changes during pregnancy in multiple sclerosis. This clone came up a few times. The data were produced by immunoSEQ multiplex PCR, yet TCRdb's version contains in-frame clones alone and is incomplete. The sample lists about 8,500 clones, about 90% seen once, with roughly a tenth in the top ten. This CDR3 comprises 14 residues. The V gene lost 4 bases and the J gene lost 0 bases, with 10 bases spanning the gap. Germline assignment: CDR1 SGHNT and CDR2 YYREEE (reference sequence). This clonotype originated in a female donor in good health, enrolled as a control in a pregnancy study. Source: CD8+ T cells from peripheral blood mononuclear cells, taken in the first trimester of pregnancy. The chain recombines TRBV5-4 with TRBJ1-1, with D tentatively TRBD1 (6 bases). The CDR3 loop reads CASSEDSMNTEAFF. The CDR3, as DNA: TGTGCCAGCAGCGAGGACAGCATGAACACTGAAGCTTTCTTT.